This T cell receptor beta chain appears in the sequencing data of a study of shared clonotypes between healthy human individuals. Findings and limits, study-wide: Non-shared clonotypes showed lower generation probabilities than clonotypes common to all four donors. Naive CD4 clonotypes overlapped across a handful of donors at around 5%.

CDR1 is ENHRY, CDR2 SYGVKD, per germline. J lost 3 bases, V lost 11 bases, and 15 bases had no gene match. The CDR3 has 16 residues. Turning to this clone: Its antigen is not identified.

Each of the donors was a healthy adult who was HIV-negative and had not had a recent acute infection or vaccination. Clones were read by immunoSEQ multiplex PCR, and TCRdb kept only the in-frame ones, dropping some. This sample has some 2,000,000 clones, with around 95% found just once. This sequence joins TRBV10-3 and TRBJ2-3; TRBD2 aligns across 9 bases. Sequencing used naive CD4+ T cells sorted from blood. Indicated subset: CD45RA+ positively selected. This TCR was recovered from a young man in good health. The CDR3 protein is CAYKAGGPGGTDTQYF. CDR3 in DNA: TGTGCCTACAAGGCGGGAGGGCCAGGGGGTACAGATACGCAGTATTTT.